This TCR beta chain stems from a study of T cells in Graves' hyperthyroidism and ophthalmopathy. Using RNA transcripts as the source, TCR beta CDR3 regions were amplified. The TCR CDR3 was amplified in a first-round RT-PCR using the HTBI primer set. One entry per CDR3 protein results from TCRdb running MiXCR on the multiplex PCR reads. The table includes fewer than 650,000 distinct CDR3 sequences, 13% to 15% detected once. This clonotype was seen ten or more times. The trim removed 7 bases at V and 2 bases at J, leaving 2 bases unmatched. This CDR3 region has 13 residues. The germline CDR1 and CDR2 sequences are MDHEN and SYDVKM. Over 18 months, lack of ophthalmopathy progression marked Graves' hyperthyroidism as stable.

This TCR came from a woman between 40 and 55 years old with Graves' hyperthyroidism. The specimen was blood. This chain uses TRBV28 with TRBJ2-7, with 10 bases lining up with TRBD2. The CDR3 nucleotides are TGTGCCAGCAAAGGGACTAGCGCCTACGAGCAGTACTTC. Its protein product is CASKGTSAYEQYF.